This T cell receptor beta chain stems from a study of shared clonotypes between healthy human individuals. Study summary: Sampling drew on donors who were a couple of women and a few men aged 18 to 49. Study outcomes and limitations: In contrast to clonotypes shared by all four donors, non-shared clonotypes had lower generation probabilities. It was expected that sequencing depth would affect clonotype sharing among donors.

For this clone: Its antigen is unknown. The identical CDR3 is also encoded by other nucleotide sequences in the sample.

The genomic DNA of each subset was split evenly across several immunoSEQ plates. Sequenced by immunoSEQ multiplex PCR; TCRdb stores in-frame clones only, minus some. The repertoire holds some 2,500,000 clones, approximately 90% seen once, with around 0.4% in the top ten. This sequence was found in a man younger than 35 in good health. Some clones in this sample may be carry-over from other donors' samples. The sample comprised naive CD4+ T cells from PBMCs. This sample's subset: CD45RA+ positively selected.

CDR3 loop: CASSGRDRGHNEQFF. CDR3 bases: TGTGCCAGCAGCGGACGGGACAGGGGACACAATGAGCAGTTCTTC. This chain uses TRBV6-1 with TRBJ2-1, with 10 bases fitting TRBD1. The germline CDR1 and CDR2 sequences are MNHNS and SASEGT. The V gene end was trimmed by 6 bases and the J gene end by 5 bases; junction bases not matched to a gene: 7. The CDR3 is 15 residues long.